The entry below gives a single T cell receptor (beta chain) sequence along with its context. The sample comes from a study of OX40 agonist ivuxolimab in advanced cancers. Background on the study: Given to patients was ivuxolimab, an agonistic anti-OX40 (CD134) antibody. Patients undergoing dose escalation presented with hepatocellular carcinoma, melanoma, renal cell or head and neck cancer. From about 20 to 80 years was the age range, with a mean of approximately 63 years, and 70% to 85% were male.

Using immunoSEQ multiplex PCR, the repertoire was profiled, and TCRdb retains in-frame clones only, with some absent. The sample lists tens of thousands of clones, 70% to 90% occurring once. This specimen consisted of CD4+ or CD8+ T cells sorted from blood, obtained in a trial of the OX40 agonist ivuxolimab. This receptor was identified in an adult with an advanced solid tumor such as melanoma, head and neck, liver or kidney cancer.

The CDR3 protein is CASSKEAAGYTF. As DNA, the CDR3 is TGTGCCAGCAGCAAAGAAGCAGCGGGCTACACCTTC. V usage is TRBV5-4 and J usage is TRBJ1-2; D not resolved. This CDR3 has 12 amino acids. V lost 4 bases and J lost 8, with 12 bases in between. Germline CDR1 reads SGHNT; CDR2 reads YYREEE (reference sequence). The whole variable domain, remainder taken from reference TRBV5-4 and TRBJ1-2, is ETGVTQSPTHLIKTRGQQVTLRCSSQSGHNTVSWYQQALGQGPQFIFQYYREEENGRGNFPPRFSGLQFPNYSSELNVNALELDDSALYLCASSKEAAGYTFGSGTRLTVV.